This is a list of T cell receptor beta chains from one sample in a study of blood T cell repertoires in COVID-19. TCRdb keeps only in-frame clones here, not all; method: immunoSEQ multiplex PCR. The sample includes about 190,000 clones, approximately 88% seen only once; the top ten take 3% to 3.5%. The sample was PBMCs or T cells enriched from blood (not recorded which). The receptors stem from a woman aged 25 to 39 who had recovered from COVID-19. Each CDR3 is given with its conserved first and last residue. The order of the fields is clone size, CDR3 length, D gene, V gene, J gene, CDR3 protein, CDR3 DNA. A D gene is named only where the DNA matches it firmly. The size entry is marked missing in some rows and otherwise reads once, few, many or a size class.

clone_size: -; cdr3_length: 13; d_call: -; v_call: TRBV11-2; j_call: TRBJ1-2; cdr3_aa: CASNFLNRNGYTF; cdr3_nt: TGTGCCAGCAACTTCTTGAACAGGAATGGCTACACCTTC
clone_size: -; cdr3_length: 16; d_call: -; v_call: TRBV4-2; j_call: TRBJ1-1; cdr3_aa: CASSHGTENRNTEAFF; cdr3_nt: TGTGCCAGCAGCCACGGCACCGAAAACAGGAACACTGAAGCTTTCTTT
clone_size: -; cdr3_length: 14; d_call: TRBD2; v_call: TRBV3-1/TRBV3-2; j_call: TRBJ2-5; cdr3_aa: CASSLRGVKETQYF; cdr3_nt: TGTGCCAGCAGCCTCCGGGGGGTGAAGGAGACCCAGTACTTC
clone_size: -; cdr3_length: 13; d_call: -; v_call: TRBV7-9; j_call: TRBJ1-1; cdr3_aa: CASSTGTNTEAFF; cdr3_nt: TGTGCCAGCAGCACCGGGACAAACACTGAAGCTTTCTTT
clone_size: once; cdr3_length: 17; d_call: TRBD1; v_call: TRBV9; j_call: TRBJ1-1; cdr3_aa: CASTSLDREARDTEAFF; cdr3_nt: TGTGCCAGCACTTCTCTAGACAGGGAAGCACGGGACACTGAAGCTTTCTTT
clone_size: -; cdr3_length: 13; d_call: -; v_call: TRBV4-2; j_call: TRBJ1-1; cdr3_aa: CASSPSENTEAFF; cdr3_nt: TGTGCCAGCAGCCCAAGCGAGAACACTGAAGCTTTCTTT
clone_size: -; cdr3_length: 14; d_call: -; v_call: TRBV3-1/TRBV3-2; j_call: TRBJ2-7; cdr3_aa: CASSQGTGANEQYF; cdr3_nt: TGTGCCAGCAGCCAAGGAACAGGCGCTAACGAGCAGTACTTC
clone_size: -; cdr3_length: 13; d_call: -; v_call: TRBV9; j_call: TRBJ1-4; cdr3_aa: CASRGQANEKLFF; cdr3_nt: TGTGCCAGCAGGGGACAAGCTAATGAAAAACTGTTTTTT
clone_size: -; cdr3_length: 15; d_call: -; v_call: TRBV5-1; j_call: TRBJ2-1; cdr3_aa: CASSLSVGNYNEQFF; cdr3_nt: TGCGCCAGCAGCTTATCAGTCGGGAATTACAATGAGCAGTTCTTC
clone_size: -; cdr3_length: 14; d_call: TRBD2; v_call: TRBV5-1; j_call: TRBJ2-7; cdr3_aa: CASSLGAGVEEQYF; cdr3_nt: TGCGCCAGCAGCTTGGGAGCGGGAGTGGAGGAGCAGTACTTC
clone_size: -; cdr3_length: 13; d_call: -; v_call: TRBV6-5; j_call: TRBJ1-1; cdr3_aa: CASSYEGVGEAFF; cdr3_nt: TGTGCCAGCAGTTACGAGGGGGTGGGTGAAGCTTTCTTT
clone_size: -; cdr3_length: 14; d_call: TRBD2; v_call: TRBV13; j_call: TRBJ2-5; cdr3_aa: CASSSLAGVETQYF; cdr3_nt: TGTGCCAGCAGCTCTCTAGCGGGAGTGGAGACCCAGTACTTC
clone_size: -; cdr3_length: 16; d_call: TRBD2; v_call: TRBV3-1/TRBV3-2; j_call: TRBJ2-2; cdr3_aa: CASTPGLAVNTGELFF; cdr3_nt: TGTGCCAGCACCCCGGGACTAGCGGTGAACACCGGGGAGCTGTTTTTT
clone_size: few; cdr3_length: 15; d_call: -; v_call: TRBV4-2; j_call: TRBJ2-1; cdr3_aa: CASSQGSSGFDEQFF; cdr3_nt: TGTGCCAGCAGCCAAGGCTCTTCAGGGTTCGATGAGCAGTTCTTC
clone_size: few; cdr3_length: 17; d_call: TRBD1; v_call: TRBV23-1; j_call: TRBJ1-2; cdr3_aa: CASSQREGQGGLYGYTF; cdr3_nt: TGCGCCAGCAGTCAGAGGGAGGGACAGGGCGGTCTATATGGCTACACCTTC
clone_size: -; cdr3_length: 16; d_call: TRBD1; v_call: TRBV5-1; j_call: TRBJ1-5; cdr3_aa: CASSLDTGGGNQPQHF; cdr3_nt: TGCGCCAGCAGCTTGGATACAGGGGGTGGCAATCAGCCCCAGCATTTT
clone_size: -; cdr3_length: 14; d_call: -; v_call: TRBV20-1; j_call: TRBJ1-5; cdr3_aa: CSASAGNSNQPQHF; cdr3_nt: TGCAGTGCTAGTGCGGGGAATAGCAATCAGCCCCAGCATTTT
clone_size: -; cdr3_length: 15; d_call: -; v_call: TRBV5-1; j_call: TRBJ2-1; cdr3_aa: CASSLDEWRGNEQFF; cdr3_nt: TGCGCCAGCAGCTTGGATGAGTGGAGGGGCAATGAGCAGTTCTTC
clone_size: -; cdr3_length: 15; d_call: -; v_call: TRBV3-1/TRBV3-2; j_call: TRBJ2-2; cdr3_aa: CASSPDSLNTGELFF; cdr3_nt: TGTGCCAGCAGCCCTGATAGCTTGAACACCGGGGAGCTGTTTTTT
clone_size: -; cdr3_length: 14; d_call: -; v_call: TRBV7-9; j_call: TRBJ2-1; cdr3_aa: CASSLAAGIYEQFF; cdr3_nt: TGTGCCAGCAGCTTAGCGGCGGGAATCTATGAGCAGTTCTTC
clone_size: -; cdr3_length: 16; d_call: TRBD2; v_call: TRBV28; j_call: TRBJ2-2; cdr3_aa: CASRLPGLGDTGELFF; cdr3_nt: TGTGCCAGCAGATTACCGGGACTAGGGGACACCGGGGAGCTGTTTTTT
clone_size: -; cdr3_length: 17; d_call: TRBD2; v_call: TRBV5-1; j_call: TRBJ2-7; cdr3_aa: CASSLGLAGGLRYEQYF; cdr3_nt: TGCGCCAGCAGCTTGGGACTAGCGGGAGGCCTCCGCTACGAGCAGTACTTC
clone_size: once; cdr3_length: 15; d_call: -; v_call: TRBV27; j_call: TRBJ2-2; cdr3_aa: CASSLFRVSTGELFF; cdr3_nt: TGTGCCAGCAGTTTATTTCGGGTCTCCACCGGGGAGCTGTTTTTT
clone_size: -; cdr3_length: 15; d_call: TRBD1; v_call: TRBV25-1; j_call: TRBJ2-7; cdr3_aa: CASSNGDSSAYEQYF; cdr3_nt: TGTGCCAGCAGTAACGGGGACAGTAGTGCCTACGAGCAGTACTTC
clone_size: -; cdr3_length: 15; d_call: -; v_call: TRBV27; j_call: TRBJ1-2; cdr3_aa: CASRPKAGANYGYTF; cdr3_nt: TGTGCCAGCAGACCAAAGGCAGGGGCTAACTATGGCTACACCTTC
clone_size: -; cdr3_length: 15; d_call: -; v_call: TRBV7-8; j_call: TRBJ1-1; cdr3_aa: CASSLGGGGYTEAFF; cdr3_nt: TGTGCCAGCAGCTTAGGAGGGGGAGGGTACACTGAAGCTTTCTTT
clone_size: once; cdr3_length: 17; d_call: -; v_call: TRBV5-1; j_call: TRBJ1-4; cdr3_aa: CASSLAAVRGIGEKLFF; cdr3_nt: TGCGCCAGCAGCTTGGCCGCCGTACGGGGTATTGGTGAAAAACTGTTTTTT
clone_size: -; cdr3_length: 15; d_call: TRBD2; v_call: TRBV2; j_call: TRBJ2-5; cdr3_aa: CATAKASGGQETQYF; cdr3_nt: TGTGCCACCGCCAAGGCTAGCGGGGGACAAGAGACCCAGTACTTC
clone_size: once; cdr3_length: 16; d_call: -; v_call: TRBV10-3; j_call: TRBJ2-6; cdr3_aa: CAISEATSSGANVLTF; cdr3_nt: TGTGCCATCAGTGAGGCAACAAGCTCTGGGGCCAACGTCCTGACTTTC
clone_size: -; cdr3_length: 18; d_call: TRBD1; v_call: TRBV28; j_call: TRBJ1-5; cdr3_aa: CASSFLTGTVYSNQPQHF; cdr3_nt: TGTGCCAGCAGCTTCTTGACAGGGACAGTTTATAGCAATCAGCCCCAGCATTTT
clone_size: -; cdr3_length: 17; d_call: TRBD2; v_call: TRBV7-2; j_call: TRBJ2-1; cdr3_aa: CASSLGSGSGSYNEQFF; cdr3_nt: TGTGCCAGCAGCTTAGGAAGTGGTAGCGGGTCCTACAATGAGCAGTTCTTC
clone_size: -; cdr3_length: 14; d_call: -; v_call: TRBV11-2; j_call: TRBJ1-2; cdr3_aa: CASSLAGTSYGYTF; cdr3_nt: TGTGCCAGCAGCTTAGCCGGGACAAGCTATGGCTACACCTTC
clone_size: few; cdr3_length: 14; d_call: -; v_call: TRBV19; j_call: TRBJ1-6; cdr3_aa: CASSRSSYNSPLHF; cdr3_nt: TGTGCCAGTAGTCGGAGCTCCTATAATTCACCCCTCCACTTT
clone_size: -; cdr3_length: 14; d_call: -; v_call: TRBV5-1; j_call: TRBJ1-2; cdr3_aa: CASSLALEGGGYTF; cdr3_nt: TGCGCCAGCAGCTTGGCCTTGGAGGGTGGTGGCTACACCTTC
clone_size: -; cdr3_length: 13; d_call: -; v_call: TRBV19; j_call: TRBJ1-1; cdr3_aa: CASSIYRSIEAFF; cdr3_nt: TGTGCCAGTAGTATTTACAGATCGATTGAAGCTTTCTTT
clone_size: -; cdr3_length: 15; d_call: -; v_call: TRBV7-9; j_call: TRBJ1-3; cdr3_aa: CASSSTTHSGNTIYF; cdr3_nt: TGTGCCAGCAGCTCGACGACTCACTCTGGAAACACCATATATTTT
clone_size: once; cdr3_length: 14; d_call: -; v_call: TRBV11-2; j_call: TRBJ1-2; cdr3_aa: CASSLGTLEDGYTF; cdr3_nt: TGTGCCAGCAGCTTAGGTACTTTAGAGGATGGCTACACCTTC
clone_size: -; cdr3_length: 13; d_call: -; v_call: TRBV7-9; j_call: TRBJ1-6; cdr3_aa: CASSASGGSPLHF; cdr3_nt: TGTGCCAGCAGCGCCTCCGGCGGGTCACCCCTCCACTTT
clone_size: -; cdr3_length: 16; d_call: TRBD2; v_call: TRBV11-2; j_call: TRBJ2-3; cdr3_aa: CASSLAGGPGTDTQYF; cdr3_nt: TGTGCCAGCAGCTTGGCGGGGGGGCCAGGCACAGATACGCAGTATTTT
clone_size: -; cdr3_length: 17; d_call: -; v_call: TRBV3-1/TRBV3-2; j_call: TRBJ1-1; cdr3_aa: CASSQDGSVRVNTEAFF; cdr3_nt: TGTGCCAGCAGCCAAGATGGTTCGGTCAGGGTGAACACTGAAGCTTTCTTT
clone_size: -; cdr3_length: 12; d_call: -; v_call: TRBV6-5; j_call: TRBJ2-1; cdr3_aa: CASSLTVNEQFF; cdr3_nt: TGTGCCAGCAGCTTGACTGTCAATGAGCAGTTCTTC
clone_size: -; cdr3_length: 16; d_call: TRBD1; v_call: TRBV5-1; j_call: TRBJ2-2; cdr3_aa: CASSRDRVSLDGELFF; cdr3_nt: TGCGCCAGCAGCAGAGACAGGGTGTCTTTGGACGGGGAGCTGTTTTTT
clone_size: -; cdr3_length: 13; d_call: -; v_call: TRBV19; j_call: TRBJ2-1; cdr3_aa: CASSIGGSGEQFF; cdr3_nt: TGTGCCAGTAGTATTGGTGGGAGCGGGGAGCAGTTCTTC
clone_size: -; cdr3_length: 15; d_call: TRBD2; v_call: TRBV11-3; j_call: TRBJ2-5; cdr3_aa: CASSPGGTSRETQYF; cdr3_nt: TGTGCCAGCAGCCCGGGAGGGACTAGTCGAGAGACCCAGTACTTC
clone_size: -; cdr3_length: 16; d_call: -; v_call: TRBV9; j_call: TRBJ2-1; cdr3_aa: CASSVDGWTLYNEQFF; cdr3_nt: TGTGCCAGCAGCGTAGATGGTTGGACTCTATACAATGAGCAGTTCTTC
clone_size: -; cdr3_length: 15; d_call: -; v_call: TRBV5-1; j_call: TRBJ1-1; cdr3_aa: CASSFLSSGNTEAFF; cdr3_nt: TGCGCCAGCAGCTTTCTATCATCCGGGAACACTGAAGCTTTCTTT